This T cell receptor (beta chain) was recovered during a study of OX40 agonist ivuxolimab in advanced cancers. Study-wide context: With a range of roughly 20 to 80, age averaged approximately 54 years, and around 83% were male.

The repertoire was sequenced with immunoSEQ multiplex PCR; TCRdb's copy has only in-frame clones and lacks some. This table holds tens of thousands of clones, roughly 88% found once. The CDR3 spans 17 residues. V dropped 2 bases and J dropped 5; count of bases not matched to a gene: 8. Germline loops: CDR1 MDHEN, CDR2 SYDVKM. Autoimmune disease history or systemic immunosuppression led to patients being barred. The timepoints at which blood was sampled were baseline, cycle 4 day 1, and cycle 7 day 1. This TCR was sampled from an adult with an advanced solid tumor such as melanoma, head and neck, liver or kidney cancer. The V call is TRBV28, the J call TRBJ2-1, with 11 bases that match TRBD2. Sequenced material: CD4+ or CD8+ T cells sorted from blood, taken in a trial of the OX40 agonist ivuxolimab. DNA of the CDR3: TGTGCCAGCAGTTTAATGGGTGCTAGCGGGGGGCACAATGAGCAGTTCTTC. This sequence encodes CASSLMGASGGHNEQFF. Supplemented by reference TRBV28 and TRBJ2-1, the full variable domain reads DVKVTQSSRYLVKRTGEKVFLECVQDMDHENMFWYRQDPGLGLRLIYFSYDVKMKEKGDIPEGYSVSREKKERFSLILESASTNQTSMYLCASSLMGASGGHNEQFFGPGTRLTVL.